This TCR beta chain was documented in a study of cytomegalovirus exposure and HLA in healthy donors. Study background: Earlier results showed roughly 120 million unique TCR beta sequences derived from about 179 million T cells. Study results and limitations: A later analysis found most CMV-associated TCR beta chains apparently HLA-restricted. Common viral pathogens seemed, in a later analysis, to connect with several of the most significant clusters.

The V end lost 2 bases, the J end lost 7 bases, and 11 bases lay between the germline ends. Per germline, CDR1 SGHTA and CDR2 FQGNSA. The CDR3 runs to 13 residues. A multiplex PCR was run with 60 Vbeta primers and 13 Jbeta primers. Clones were sequenced by immunoSEQ multiplex PCR, and TCRdb holds only the in-frame ones, with some missing. The sample has around 110,000 clones; over 70% are singletons. Notes on this clone: What it binds is not known.

Source material: PBMCs. The chain combines TRBV7-2 with TRBJ1-1; tentative D call: TRBD1 (5 bases). The TCR comes from a man younger than 40 in good health and CMV-seronegative. CDR3 in amino acids: CASSLPGLGEAFF. The CDR3 nucleotides are TGTGCCAGCAGCTTACCAGGGTTGGGTGAAGCTTTCTTT. The variable domain in full, completed from reference TRBV7-2 and TRBJ1-1, reads GAGVSQSPSNKVTEKGKDVELRCDPISGHTALYWYRQSLGQGLEFLIYFQGNSAPDKSGLPSDRFSAERTGGSVSTLTIQRTQQEDSAVYLCASSLPGLGEAFFGQGTRLTVV.